These 30 T cell receptor beta chains were sequenced from one sample in a study of cytomegalovirus exposure and HLA in healthy donors. This PCR relied on a set of 60 Vbeta primers and 13 Jbeta primers. Profiling relied on immunoSEQ multiplex PCR, and the TCRdb table lists in-frame clones only, not all of them. The repertoire holds over 85,000 clones, roughly 76% seen once, with 1.5% to 2% in the top ten. Material: PBMCs. These TCRs come from a man aged 40-55 years in good health and CMV-seronegative.

This rearrangement joins TRBV9 to TRBJ2-2, with a possible D match to TRBD2 (6 bases). V gave up 0 bases and J gave up 6 bases, with 9 bases separating them. Germline CDR1 is SGDLS and CDR2 is YYNGEE. This CDR3 has 14 amino acids. CDR3 residues: CASSVGPGAGELFF. The CDR3 DNA reads TGTGCCAGCAGCGTAGGCCCGGGAGCCGGGGAGCTGTTTTTT.

The chain links TRBV4-1 to TRBJ2-7; 7 bases fit TRBD1. The CDR3 covers 15 residues. Germline CDR1 reads MGHRA; CDR2 reads YSYEKL. V dropped 3 bases and J dropped 0; count of bases not matched to a gene: 5. CDR3 region: CASSHLTGHSYEQYF. The CDR3 DNA follows: TGCGCCAGCAGCCACCTGACAGGGCACTCCTACGAGCAGTACTTC.

The chain combines TRBV27 with TRBJ1-6; 9 nucleotides agree with TRBD1. With V trimmed by 3 bases and J by 7 bases, 7 bases remained unmatched. This CDR3 is 16 amino acids long. Germline CDR1 is MNHEY and CDR2 is SMNVEV (reference sequence). CDR3 amino acids: CASSLDRGRSNSPLHF. For the CDR3, the DNA is TGTGCCAGCAGTTTGGACAGGGGTCGCTCCAATTCACCCCTCCACTTT.

The chain joins TRBV6-5 to TRBJ1-2, with unresolved D. The V gene lost 4 bases and the J gene lost 2 bases, with 17 bases spanning the gap. Germline CDR1 and CDR2: MNHEY and SVGAGI. The length of the CDR3 is 16 residues. CDR3 amino acids: CASSSGKSGINYGYTF. The CDR3 DNA sequence: TGTGCCAGCAGTTCTGGGAAATCGGGAATCAACTATGGCTACACCTTC.

The chain recombines TRBV13 with TRBJ2-1, with 9 bases aligning to TRBD1. This CDR3 comprises 15 residues. The germline V gene encodes CDR1 PRHDT and CDR2 FYEKMQ (reference sequence). J gave up 11 bases and V 5 bases, and 13 bases lay outside the gene matches. In DNA form, the CDR3 reads TGTGCCAGCAGCACCGGACAGGGGAGAAATAAACAGCAGTTCTTC. It specifies CASSTGQGRNKQQFF.

With regard to this clone: At one of its ends the junction is not consistent with the germline gene, which may arise from a read error. The chain recombines TRBV7-9 with TRBJ1-2; D ambiguous. The germline gives CDR1 SEHNR, CDR2 FQNEAQ (reference sequence). The CDR3 loop spans 12 amino acids. DNA for the CDR3: TGTTCCAGCAGCTTCTCGTTAAATGGCTACACCTTC. Encoded protein: CSSSFSLNGYTF.

The V gene is TRBV30, the J gene TRBJ2-2; no firm D call. V lost 2 bases, J lost 5 bases, and 21 bases lay in between. Germline V gives CDR1 GTSNPN, CDR2 SVGIG (reference sequence). The CDR3 is 17 amino acids. CDR3: CAWSNGALYLLTGELFF. DNA for the CDR3: TGTGCCTGGAGTAATGGTGCCCTCTATCTTTTGACCGGGGAGCTGTTTTTT.

The chain combines TRBV28 with TRBJ2-1; the match to TRBD2 covers 9 bases. V was pared by 8 bases and J by 10 bases, with 9 bases of the junction left unmatched. CDR3 length equals 13 residues. Germline loops: CDR1 MDHEN, CDR2 SYDVKM. As DNA, the CDR3 is TGTGCCAGCGAGAGGACTAGCGTAAAAGAGCAGTTCTTC. Amino acid sequence: CASERTSVKEQFF.

V usage is TRBV18 and J usage is TRBJ1-4; D unresolved. The V end was cut by 2 bases, the J end by 2 bases, with 15 bases between. CDR1 KGHSH and CDR2 LQKENI come from the germline V gene. The CDR3 is 17 amino acids. The CDR3 here is CASSPSGPGPTNEKLFF. CDR3 coding DNA: TGTGCCAGCTCACCATCTGGGCCAGGCCCCACTAATGAAAAACTGTTTTTT.

The rearrangement uses TRBV6-1 and TRBJ2-7, with 10 bases identical to TRBD1. The germline CDR1 and CDR2 sequences are MNHNS and SASEGT. V trimming: 6 bases; J trimming: 5 bases; junction bases outside the gene matches: 10. This CDR3 contains 15 residues. DNA for the CDR3: TGTGCCAGCAGATCGACAGGGGGCCTCTTCCACGAGCAGTACTTC. It translates to CASRSTGGLFHEQYF.

The V gene is TRBV7-2, the J gene TRBJ2-7; TRBD1 agrees at 7 bases. The CDR3 loop spans 14 amino acids. Losses at the gene ends were 5 bases for V and 5 bases for J; bases not matched to a gene: 9. Germline loops: CDR1 SGHTA, CDR2 FQGNSA. The CDR3 bases are TGTGCCAGCAGCCACGACAGGGCTGGGGACGAGCAGTACTTC. It translates to CASSHDRAGDEQYF.

V is TRBV10-3 and J is TRBJ2-7; 11 bases are a match to TRBD2. The V and J ends lost 3 bases and 6 bases, in that order; junction bases with no gene match: 4. The CDR3 contains 14 residues. CDR1 and CDR2 from the germline V gene are ENHRY and SYGVKD. The CDR3 DNA is TGTGCCATCAGTGAACTAGCGGGAGAATCCGAGCAGTACTTC. It specifies CAISELAGESEQYF.

By share, this clone counts as medium-sized. The chain carries TRBV4-3 and TRBJ2-1; 11 bases are a match to TRBD2. The J segment lost 2 bases and the V segment lost 0 bases, leaving 3 bases of the junction unmatched. CDR1 LGHNA and CDR2 YSLEER come from the germline V gene. This CDR3 spans 17 amino acids. The chain's CDR3 is CASSQEHSGRAYNEQFF. CDR3 sequence (DNA): TGCGCCAGCAGCCAAGAACATAGCGGGAGGGCCTACAATGAGCAGTTCTTC.

This clone has a handful of counts. This chain links TRBV18 with TRBJ2-5; 7 bases are a match to TRBD1. Germline V gene sequence: CDR1 KGHSH, CDR2 LQKENI. The CDR3 consists of 15 residues. V lost 7 bases, J lost 4 bases, and 12 bases stayed unmatched. The CDR3 nucleotides are TGTGCCAGCTTTGAACGGACAGGAGCCGGAGAGACCCAGTACTTC. Amino acid sequence: CASFERTGAGETQYF.

The chain couples TRBV29-1 to TRBJ2-5; TRBD2 matches 14 bases. Germline CDR1 reads SQVTM; CDR2 reads ANQGSEA. V lost 7 bases to trimming and J lost 3 bases; unmatched junction nucleotides: 7. The CDR3 runs to 15 residues. CDR3 sequence reads: CSALRLAGGEETQYF. The DNA of the CDR3 is TGCAGCGCCCTTCGACTAGCGGGAGGGGAAGAGACCCAGTACTTC.

The genes are TRBV9 and TRBJ2-7, with D uncertain. The CDR3 is made up of 12 amino acids. The ends were cut back, 2 bases at V and 2 bases at J, with 5 bases in the middle. Germline lookup yields CDR1 SGDLS and CDR2 YYNGEE. CDR3 nucleotide sequence: TGTGCCAGCAGCGTTCGAGCCTACGAGCAGTACTTC. Encoded protein: CASSVRAYEQYF. The variable domain in full, completed from reference TRBV9 and TRBJ2-7, reads DSGVTQTPKHLITATGQRVTLRCSPRSGDLSVYWYQQSLDQGLQFLIQYYNGEERAKGNILERFSAQQFPDLHSELNLSSLELGDSALYFCASSVRAYEQYFGPGTRLTVT.

The chain carries TRBV7-9 and TRBJ2-1; weak D call: TRBD1 (6 bases). The CDR3 extends over 13 amino acids. V was clipped by 8 bases and J by 5 bases, with 13 bases between them. The germline V gene has CDR1 SEHNR and CDR2 FQNEAQ (reference sequence). CDR3 coding DNA: TGTGCCAGCGATACAGGGTTCCACAATGAGCAGTTCTTC. It encodes CASDTGFHNEQFF.

Turning to this clone: One end of the junction does not line up with germline, which may come from a read error. The chain couples TRBV7-9 to TRBJ2-3; 11 bases match TRBD1. Germline values: CDR1 SEHNR, CDR2 FQNEAQ (reference sequence). This CDR3 spans 15 amino acids. CDR3 coding DNA: TGTTCCAGCACCCCAGGGACAGGGGGTTCAGATACGCAGTATTTT. Protein sequence: CSSTPGTGGSDTQYF. The full variable domain, in which reference TRBV7-9 and TRBJ2-3 provide the parts outside the CDR3, is DTGVSQNPRHKITKRGQNVTFRCDPISEHNRLYWYRQTLGQGPEFLTYFQNEAQLEKSRLLSDRFSAERPKGSFSTLEIQRTEQGDSAMYLCSSTPGTGGSDTQYFGPGTRLTVL.

The chain recombines TRBV2 with TRBJ1-2, with 10 bases aligning to TRBD1. V was clipped by 7 bases and J by 2 bases; unmatched bases: 10. Germline values: CDR1 SNHLY, CDR2 FYNNEI. This CDR3 has 16 residues. CDR3 sequence: CASTRDRGLVNYGYTF. Written as DNA, the CDR3 is TGTGCCAGCACCCGGGACAGGGGACTCGTGAACTATGGCTACACCTTC.

The chain recombines TRBV6-1 with TRBJ1-1; 7 bases align to TRBD1. Per the germline V gene, CDR1 is MNHNS and CDR2 is SASEGT. The trim removed 0 bases at V and 0 bases at J, leaving 10 bases unmatched. This CDR3 is built from 18 residues. DNA for the CDR3: TGTGCCAGCAGTGAAGCCGCCTTAGGGGGCTTGATGAACACTGAAGCTTTCTTT. It is translated as CASSEAALGGLMNTEAFF.

There are a few counts of this clone. This chain uses TRBV19 with TRBJ2-5, with D possibly matching TRBD2 (6 bases). CDR1 LNHDA and CDR2 SQIVND come from the germline V gene (reference sequence). The CDR3 is made up of 16 amino acids. V shed 4 bases and J shed 1 base, with 16 bases lying between them. CDR3 sequence reads: CASSTLRGRIQETQYF. CDR3 DNA: TGTGCCAGTAGTACCCTCCGGGGGAGGATCCAAGAGACCCAGTACTTC.

This chain links TRBV7-2 with TRBJ2-3; 15 nucleotides align to TRBD2. Trimming cost V 4 bases and J 0 bases; bases outside gene matches: 5. Per germline, CDR1 SGHTA and CDR2 FQGNSA. The CDR3 covers 18 residues. CDR3 amino acids: CASSSGLAGGSSTDTQYF. Written as DNA, the CDR3 is TGTGCCAGCAGCTCGGGACTAGCGGGAGGCAGTAGCACAGATACGCAGTATTTT.

The chain couples TRBV2 to TRBJ2-7; 8 bases agree with TRBD2. Germline CDR1 is SNHLY and CDR2 is FYNNEI. Trimming removed 6 bases from V and 2 bases from J; junction bases left unmatched: 3. This CDR3 has 13 amino acids. The CDR3 DNA follows: TGTGCCAGCAGAGCGGGAGCCGCCTACGAGCAGTACTTC. Its translation is CASRAGAAYEQYF. The full variable domain, rest sourced from reference TRBV2 and TRBJ2-7, is EPEVTQTPSHQVTQMGQEVILRCVPISNHLYFYWYRQILGQKVEFLVSFYNNEISEKSEIFDDQFSVERPDGSNFTLKIRSTKLEDSAMYFCASRAGAAYEQYFGPGTRLTVT.

This chain connects TRBV30 to TRBJ2-7; a weak D match, TRBD1 (6 bases). The CDR3 contains 15 residues. The V gene's germline CDR1 is GTSNPN and CDR2 SVGIG (reference sequence). V gave up 3 bases and J gave up 5 bases, with 20 bases separating them. CDR3 coding DNA: TGTGCCTGGAGCCTTAGGGGAAACTCAGGGGACGAGCAGTACTTC. This translates into CAWSLRGNSGDEQYF.

The CDR3 loop reads CASRDTELFF. CDR3 in DNA: TGTGCCAGCAGAGACACGGAACTGTTTTTT. The chain uses TRBV28 and TRBJ1-4; D is ambiguous. Deletions cut 6 bases from V and 12 bases from J, with 8 bases between. The germline V gene encodes CDR1 MDHEN and CDR2 SYDVKM. CDR3 length: 10 amino acids.

This clone was detected once. This sequence joins TRBV5-1 and TRBJ2-5; 8 bases map to TRBD1. The end of the DNA fits TRBJ2-7 better, so the J call may be wrong. Looked up from germline, CDR1 is SGHRS and CDR2 is YFSETQ. The CDR3 consists of 13 residues. DNA for the CDR3: TGCGCCAGCAGCCAACAGGGGGGCTACGAGCAGTACTTC. Encoded protein: CASSQQGGYEQYF.

The chain joins TRBV5-1 to TRBJ2-3; TRBD2 aligns across 12 bases. The CDR3 runs 17 residues. The junction had 6 bases not matched to a gene; V was cut back by 4 bases and J by 0 bases. Germline V gives CDR1 SGHRS, CDR2 YFSETQ. The DNA of the CDR3 is TGCGCCAGCAGCCGCCTACTAGCGGGAGGTAGCACAGATACGCAGTATTTT. Its protein product is CASSRLLAGGSTDTQYF.

With regard to this clone: The sample carries other DNA sequences with the same CDR3. The V call is TRBV18, the J call TRBJ1-5; TRBD1 matches at 11 bases. V shed 3 bases and J 7 bases; nucleotides not matched to a gene: 5. Germline CDR1 is KGHSH and CDR2 is LQKENI. The CDR3 runs 15 residues. The CDR3 DNA sequence: TGTGCCAGCTCACCGGGGACAGGGGGTAACCAGCCCCAGCATTTT. Translating it yields CASSPGTGGNQPQHF.

The rearrangement joins TRBV7-2 to TRBJ2-7, with a possible D match to TRBD1 (5 bases). The germline V and J ends were trimmed by 1 base and 5 bases, with 15 bases remaining between them. The CDR3 is 15 amino acids. Germline V CDR1 and CDR2: SGHTA, FQGNSA. The CDR3 protein is CASSLGVLRVNEQYF. The CDR3 bases are TGTGCCAGCAGCTTAGGGGTCCTCAGGGTCAACGAGCAGTACTTC.

V is TRBV9 and J is TRBJ1-2; a weak D match, TRBD1 (5 bases). Trimming took off 2 bases at V and 11 bases at J, with 10 bases between the two ends. Germline V CDR1 and CDR2: SGDLS, YYNGEE. The CDR3 runs to 11 residues. CDR3 amino acids: CASSVEGRYTF. In nucleotides, the CDR3 is TGTGCCAGCAGCGTGGAGGGGAGGTACACCTTC.